The clone carrying this TCR beta chain was recorded at least ten times. Time point: newly diagnosed GD, antithyroid drugs for less than 3 months. The authors made the TCR library using RNA they extracted from PBMCs. This specimen comes from a study of regulatory T cells in long-lasting Graves disease. Germline CDR1 is MDHEN and CDR2 is SYDVKM. V lost 3 bases to trimming and J lost 7 bases; unmatched junction nucleotides: 2. This CDR3 comprises 13 residues. Libraries of TCR beta came from iRepertoire HTBI primers plus Arm-PCR of CDR3 regions. TCRdb fed the multiplex PCR reads into MiXCR, producing one record per CDR3 protein. The sample contains 550,000 or so distinct CDR3 sequences, around 13% of which appear only once. These same data were also listed under a study on T cells in Graves' hyperthyroidism and ophthalmopathy. From that report: Each patient was aged 18 to 65 and had newly diagnosed hyperthyroidism of under 2 months' duration.

V gene TRBV28 combines with J gene TRBJ1-2, with 10 nucleotides matching TRBD1. This sample comprised peripheral blood mononuclear cells (PBMCs), obtained at new diagnosis, from a patient treated with antithyroid drugs. The clonotype comes from a woman in her twenties or thirties with Graves disease. The chain's CDR3 is CASSLRQGAGYTF. CDR3 sequence (DNA): TGTGCCAGCAGTTTGAGACAGGGGGCTGGCTACACCTTC.